These 25 T cell receptor beta chains came from one sample sequenced in a study of technical replicates of blood from a handful of donors. The protocol was immunoSEQ multiplex PCR, while the TCRdb copy is restricted to in-frame clones and leaves out a portion. This table has about 90,000 clones, just under 95% appearing once. The sequenced sample was T cells isolated from PBMCs. All receptors derive from a human donor in good health.

CDR3 in amino acids: CASSFSDRMGEFF. The CDR3 coding sequence is TGCGCCAGCAGCTTCTCGGACAGGATGGGGGAGTTCTTC. The chain joins TRBV5-1 to TRBJ2-1; 7 bases line up with TRBD1. The germline V gene encodes CDR1 SGHRS and CDR2 YFSETQ. CDR3 length: 13 amino acids. The V segment lost 2 bases and the J segment 14 bases; nucleotides outside the gene matches: 10.

The chain combines TRBV5-6 with TRBJ2-1; 9 nucleotides match TRBD2. Germline loops: CDR1 SGHDT, CDR2 YYEEEE. V was pared by 2 bases and J by 6 bases, with 15 bases of the junction left unmatched. CDR3 size: 18 residues. CDR3 coding DNA: TGTGCCAGCAGCTTACTGAAATTTTTTAGCGGGAGCCGCAATGAGCAGTTCTTC. The encoded protein is CASSLLKFFSGSRNEQFF.

The chain links TRBV4-1 to TRBJ1-4, with a weak D call TRBD1 (5 bases). Trimming removed 5 bases from V and 8 bases from J, with 15 bases in between. CDR1 is MGHRA, CDR2 YSYEKL, per germline. This CDR3 comprises 14 residues. The CDR3 spells CASSTYKGMEKLFF. The CDR3 coding sequence is TGCGCCAGCAGCACATACAAGGGGATGGAAAAACTGTTTTTT.

Comments on this clone: Different DNA sequences within this sample yield the same CDR3. The chain combines TRBV5-1 with TRBJ2-3, with 11 positions matching TRBD2. Germline trimming cut 4 bases from V and 1 base from J; bases unmatched to any gene: 5. CDR1 is SGHRS and CDR2 is YFSETQ in the germline V gene. This CDR3 spans 16 amino acids. The CDR3 nucleotides are TGCGCCAGCAGCGGAGGGACTAGCGGAGGCACAGATACGCAGTATTTT. It translates to CASSGGTSGGTDTQYF.

This chain joins TRBV4-1 and TRBJ2-7; 10 bases map to TRBD1. The CDR3 is 15 residues long. The V gene end was trimmed by 3 bases and the J gene end by 5 bases; junction bases not matched to a gene: 7. Germline assignment: CDR1 MGHRA and CDR2 YSYEKL. DNA for the CDR3: TGCGCCAGCAGCCATCCGGGACAGGGGTCCCACGAGCAGTACTTC. It encodes CASSHPGQGSHEQYF.

The V gene is TRBV5-4, the J gene TRBJ2-5; the match to TRBD1 covers 9 bases. The CDR3 extends over 14 amino acids. CDR1 and CDR2 (germline): SGHNT, YYREEE (reference sequence). V lost 5 bases, J lost 5 bases, and 7 bases stayed unmatched. The CDR3 loop reads CASRDRGERETQYF. DNA for the CDR3: TGTGCCAGCAGGGACAGGGGAGAACGGGAGACCCAGTACTTC.

The V and J genes are TRBV27 and TRBJ2-7; D is perhaps TRBD2 (5 bases). The germline V and J ends were trimmed by 5 bases and 5 bases, with 22 bases remaining between them. Looked up from germline, CDR1 is MNHEY and CDR2 is SMNVEV (reference sequence). The CDR3 is 16 amino acids. The CDR3 region has the DNA TGTGCCAGCAGTGCCTTACTAGTTGGGCACGAGGACGAGCAGTACTTC. Its translation is CASSALLVGHEDEQYF.

The chain joins TRBV21-1 to TRBJ2-7; no check of the table's D call, TRBD1, against the DNA was made. TRBV21-1 represents a pseudogene. The CDR3 contains 18 residues. The CDR3 here is CASSKEQAFFPDRYEQYF. CDR3 coding DNA: TGTGCCAGCAGCAAAGAACAGGCCTTTTTCCCAGACCGATACGAGCAGTACTTC.

The CDR3 region has the DNA TGTGCCATCAGTGAGTCGCGGCTATCTTACAATGAGCAGTTCTTC. Translating gives CAISESRLSYNEQFF. The chain combines TRBV10-3 with TRBJ2-1; no clear D. V was clipped by 0 bases and J by 4 bases, with 10 bases between them. Per the germline V gene, CDR1 is ENHRY and CDR2 is SYGVKD. This CDR3 is built from 15 residues.

V gene TRBV10-2 combines with J gene TRBJ2-1, with 7 positions matching TRBD2. Germline-derived CDR1 and CDR2 are WSHSY and SAAADI. This CDR3 has 19 amino acids. Trimming cost V 0 bases and J 5 bases; bases outside gene matches: 16. The chain's CDR3 is CASSESNRKGLLKDNEQFF. DNA for the CDR3: TGCGCCAGCAGTGAGTCAAATCGTAAGGGACTACTAAAGGACAATGAGCAGTTCTTC.

The J gene is TRBJ1-2, the V gene TRBV29-1; D not resolved. The V gene lost 6 bases and the J gene lost 2 bases, with 13 bases spanning the gap. The CDR3 contains 13 residues. Germline assignment: CDR1 SQVTM and CDR2 ANQGSEA. CDR3 bases: TGCAGCGTGATAGGCGACACAAACTATGGCTACACCTTC. Protein sequence: CSVIGDTNYGYTF.

The chain recombines TRBV14 with TRBJ1-2; D uncertain. Looked up from germline, CDR1 is SGHDN and CDR2 is FVKESK. This CDR3 comprises 13 residues. Trimming cost V 6 bases and J 6 bases, with 14 bases left between them. The CDR3 here is CASRYTGIHGYTF. CDR3 DNA sequence: TGTGCCAGCAGATATACCGGGATCCATGGCTACACCTTC.

The chain is built from TRBV2 and TRBJ2-7; 9 nucleotides line up with TRBD1. The CDR3 sequence is 15 residues long. Germline-derived CDR1 and CDR2 are SNHLY and FYNNEI. The V gene end was trimmed by 6 bases and the J gene end by 4 bases; junction bases not matched to a gene: 10. CDR3 DNA sequence: TGTGCCAGCAGAGCGATCCGGACAGGGGTTTACGAGCAGTACTTC. This encodes CASRAIRTGVYEQYF.

The chain is built from TRBV6-5 and TRBJ1-4; D remains ambiguous. The ends were cut back, 2 bases at V and 5 bases at J, with 9 bases in the middle. The CDR3 is 14 residues long. The germline gives CDR1 MNHEY, CDR2 SVGAGI. The chain's CDR3 is CASSYDRGNEKLFF. The CDR3 nucleotides are TGTGCCAGCAGTTACGATCGGGGAAATGAAAAACTGTTTTTT.

This clone showed up just a few times. This chain joins TRBV2 and TRBJ1-4, with 9 positions matching TRBD1. J gave up 7 bases and V 9 bases, and 12 bases lay outside the gene matches. The CDR3 extends over 15 amino acids. Germline CDR1 is SNHLY and CDR2 is FYNNEI. CDR3 coding DNA: TGTGCCAGTAATTACTACACAGGGGGCGGTGAAAAACTGTTTTTT. Amino acid sequence: CASNYYTGGGEKLFF.

V is TRBV6-1 and J is TRBJ2-7, with 7 positions matching TRBD1. V lost 10 bases and J lost 4; bases outside the gene matches: 13. The CDR3 has 14 amino acids. CDR1 is MNHNS, CDR2 SASEGT, per germline. CDR3 sequence: CATWRQGSTYEQYF. CDR3 nucleotide sequence: TGTGCCACTTGGCGACAGGGTTCGACTTACGAGCAGTACTTC.

The CDR3 DNA reads as TGTGCCAGCAGTGAATTCAGGGATGGAAACACCATATATTTT. This sequence encodes CASSEFRDGNTIYF. This chain joins TRBV2 and TRBJ1-3; D is possibly TRBD1 (5 bases). The CDR3 is 14 residues long. V was cut by 2 bases and J by 3 bases, with 8 bases left in between. The germline V gene encodes CDR1 SNHLY and CDR2 FYNNEI.

This sequence joins TRBV29-1 and TRBJ1-4, with 7 bases fitting TRBD1. V gave up 3 bases and J gave up 10 bases; unmatched junction bases: 5. The length of the CDR3 is 12 residues. Germline V gene lookup returns CDR1 SQVTM and CDR2 ANQGSEA. CDR3 in DNA: TGCAGCGTTGACCCAGGGGGTGGAAAACTGTTTTTT. Translation gives CSVDPGGGKLFF.

V gene TRBV2 combines with J gene TRBJ1-1; 8 positions match TRBD1. The V gene's germline CDR1 is SNHLY and CDR2 FYNNEI. This CDR3 has 13 residues. J lost 5 bases, V lost 9 bases, and 8 bases had no gene match. The CDR3 DNA reads TGTGCCAGGACTACAGGGGGAGGAACTGAAGCTTTCTTT. The encoded protein is CARTTGGGTEAFF.

The V and J genes are TRBV6-5 and TRBJ2-1; a possible D gene is TRBD2 (6 bases). V was cut by 6 bases and J by 8 bases, with 11 bases left in between. In germline, CDR1 is MNHEY, CDR2 SVGAGI. This CDR3 has 12 residues. CDR3 region: CASSPSGDEQFF. In DNA, the CDR3 is TGTGCCAGCAGCCCCTCGGGGGATGAGCAGTTCTTC.

The chain recombines TRBV27 with TRBJ2-1; 7 nucleotides match TRBD2. CDR1 and CDR2 from the germline V gene are MNHEY and SMNVEV (reference sequence). V lost 5 bases and J lost 4; bases outside the gene matches: 5. This CDR3 comprises 14 residues. The CDR3 reads CASSPGTIYNEQFF. DNA of the CDR3: TGTGCCAGCAGTCCTGGGACTATATACAATGAGCAGTTCTTC.

V is TRBV5-4 and J is TRBJ1-2; 9 nucleotides line up with TRBD1. V lost 4 bases and J lost 3; bases outside the gene matches: 7. Germline lookup yields CDR1 SGHNT and CDR2 YYREEE (reference sequence). This CDR3 is built from 15 residues. CDR3 protein: CASSLRGTGYYGYTF. As DNA, the CDR3 is TGTGCCAGCAGCCTTCGCGGGACAGGGTACTATGGCTACACCTTC.

V gene TRBV9 combines with J gene TRBJ1-5; no firm D call. V dropped 2 bases and J dropped 7 bases, with 13 bases sitting between them. CDR1 and CDR2 from the germline V gene are SGDLS and YYNGEE. The CDR3 contains 14 residues. The CDR3: CASSVDGENQPQHF. The CDR3 coding sequence is TGTGCCAGCAGCGTCGATGGTGAGAACCAGCCCCAGCATTTT.

V usage is TRBV11-3 and J usage is TRBJ2-3; D is undetermined. Germline loops: CDR1 SGHNT, CDR2 YENEEA. Trimming removed 5 bases at V and 3 bases at J, with 9 bases between. The CDR3 runs 13 residues. The CDR3: CASSPRLTDTQYF. In DNA, the CDR3 is TGTGCCAGCAGCCCCAGACTGACAGATACGCAGTATTTT.

The gene calls are TRBV9 and TRBJ1-6; D remains ambiguous. Per germline, CDR1 SGDLS and CDR2 YYNGEE. This CDR3 spans 18 amino acids. Trimming pared 0 bases from V and 3 bases from J, leaving 16 bases between. CDR3 residues: CASSVGLDGGNYNSPLHF. The CDR3 nucleotides read TGTGCCAGCAGCGTAGGGTTGGACGGAGGGAACTATAATTCACCCCTCCACTTT.